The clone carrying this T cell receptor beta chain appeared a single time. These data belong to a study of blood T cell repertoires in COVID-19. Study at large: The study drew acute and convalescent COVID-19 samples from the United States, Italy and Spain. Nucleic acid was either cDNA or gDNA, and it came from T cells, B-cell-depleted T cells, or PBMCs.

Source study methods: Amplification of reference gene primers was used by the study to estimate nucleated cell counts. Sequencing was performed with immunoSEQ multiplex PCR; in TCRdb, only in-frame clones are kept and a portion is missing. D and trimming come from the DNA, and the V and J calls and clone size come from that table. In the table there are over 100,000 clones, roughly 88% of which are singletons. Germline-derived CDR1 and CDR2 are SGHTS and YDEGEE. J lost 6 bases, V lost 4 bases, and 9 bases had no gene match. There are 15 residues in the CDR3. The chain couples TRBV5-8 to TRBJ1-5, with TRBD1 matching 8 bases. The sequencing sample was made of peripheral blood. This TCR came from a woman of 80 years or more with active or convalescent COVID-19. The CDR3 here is CASSHHRGVFQPQHF. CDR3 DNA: TGTGCCAGCAGCCACCACAGGGGGGTTTTTCAGCCCCAGCATTTT.